This T cell receptor beta chain was documented in a study of blood T cell repertoires in COVID-19. As for the study in general: COVID-19 samples collected from the United States, Italy and Spain covered acute and convalescent phases. T cells, B-cell-depleted T cells, or PBMCs supplied cDNA or gDNA.

Using immunoSEQ multiplex PCR, the repertoire was profiled, and TCRdb retains in-frame clones only, with some absent. The sample comprises 280,000 or so clones, around 88% of which are singletons, and approximately 7% rests with the top ten. The CDR3 sequence is 14 residues long. Looked up from germline, CDR1 is MNHEY and CDR2 is SVGAGI. The V gene lost 7 bases and the J gene lost 7 bases, with 17 bases spanning the gap. Sequenced input: peripheral blood. This TCR was sampled from a woman aged 25 to 39 who had recovered from COVID-19. The chain carries TRBV6-5 and TRBJ1-5; D is ambiguous. The CDR3 region has the DNA TGTGCCAGCACTGTAGATCGGACTGGACAGCCCCAGCATTTT. Translated: CASTVDRTGQPQHF.